This T cell receptor beta chain emerged from a study of control samples from healthy donors and cancer patients. In germline, CDR1 is SEHNR, CDR2 FQNEAQ (reference sequence). V shed 6 bases, J shed 7 bases, and the junction held 11 bases outside the gene matches. This CDR3 contains 14 residues. Profiling relied on immunoSEQ multiplex PCR, and the TCRdb table lists in-frame clones only, not all of them. The table lists 85,000 to 95,000 clones, less than 90% of them singletons, with approximately 15% in the top ten. This chain uses TRBV7-9 with TRBJ2-5, with 7 bases identical to TRBD1. This TCR was sampled from a woman aged 70-85 years in good health. Sequencing input: blood. The CDR3: CASSPDRVVGTQYF. Here the CDR3 DNA reads TGTGCCAGCAGTCCCGACAGGGTAGTAGGGACCCAGTACTTC.